This T cell receptor (beta chain) was observed in a study of patients and donors after allogeneic stem cell transplantation. This clonotype is a singleton in its sample. TCRdb re-called the RT-PCR reads through MiXCR, storing one row per CDR3 protein. The repertoire holds about 210,000 distinct CDR3 sequences, with around 41% as singletons. Trimming removed 4 bases from V and 5 bases from J, with 14 bases in between. This CDR3 has 15 amino acids. Germline CDR1 and CDR2: MNHEY and SMNVEV (reference sequence). Material: blood, either unsorted or a sorted T cell fraction (not recorded which). This chain connects TRBV27 to TRBJ2-2, with D tentatively TRBD2 (7 bases). The TCR originated in a human donor who was either an allogeneic HSCT recipient or a stem cell or donor lymphocyte infusion donor (not recorded which). It is not recorded whose cells these are; they may come from a transplant donor. CDR3 loop: CASSSEGGATGELFF. The CDR3, as DNA: TGTGCCAGCAGTTCCGAAGGGGGGGCTACCGGGGAGCTGTTTTTT.